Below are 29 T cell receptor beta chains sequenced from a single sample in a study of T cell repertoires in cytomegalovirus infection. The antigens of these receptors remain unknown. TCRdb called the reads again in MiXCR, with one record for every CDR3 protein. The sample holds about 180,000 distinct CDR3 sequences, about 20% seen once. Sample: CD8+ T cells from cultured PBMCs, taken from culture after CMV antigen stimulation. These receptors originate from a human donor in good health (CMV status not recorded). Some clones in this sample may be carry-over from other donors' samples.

CDR3 loop: CASSFARNTGELFF. CDR3 sequence (DNA): TGTGCCAGCAGTTTCGCTAGGAACACCGGGGAGCTGTTTTTT. The chain recombines TRBV27 with TRBJ2-2; no reliable D call. The CDR3 runs 14 residues. Germline V CDR1 and CDR2: MNHEY, SMNVEV (reference sequence). Trimming stripped 3 bases from V and 1 base from J, with 6 bases between.

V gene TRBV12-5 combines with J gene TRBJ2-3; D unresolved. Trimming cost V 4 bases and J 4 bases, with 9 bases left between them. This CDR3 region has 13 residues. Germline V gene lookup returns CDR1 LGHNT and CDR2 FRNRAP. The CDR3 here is CASGSRVADTQYF. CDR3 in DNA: TGTGCTAGTGGTTCCCGGGTCGCAGATACGCAGTATTTT. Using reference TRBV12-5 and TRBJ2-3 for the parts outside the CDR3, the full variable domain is DARVTQTPRHKVTEMGQEVTMRCQPILGHNTVFWYRQTMMQGLELLAYFRNRAPLDDSGMPKDRFSAEMPDATLATLKIQPSEPRDSAVYFCASGSRVADTQYFGPGTRLTVL.

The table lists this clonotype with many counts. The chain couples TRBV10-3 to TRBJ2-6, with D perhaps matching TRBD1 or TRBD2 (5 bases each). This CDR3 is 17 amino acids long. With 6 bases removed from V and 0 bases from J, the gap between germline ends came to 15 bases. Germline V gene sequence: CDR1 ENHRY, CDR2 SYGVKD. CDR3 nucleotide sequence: TGTGCCATCAGCGCACCGGGACCAAGCTCTGGGGCCAACGTCCTGACTTTC. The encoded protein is CAISAPGPSSGANVLTF.

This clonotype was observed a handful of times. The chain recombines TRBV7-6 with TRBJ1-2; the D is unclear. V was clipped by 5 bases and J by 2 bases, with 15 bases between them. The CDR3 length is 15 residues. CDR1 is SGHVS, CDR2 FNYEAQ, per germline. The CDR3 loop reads CASSNPHGYNYGYTF. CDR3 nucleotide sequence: TGTGCCAGCAGCAACCCGCATGGTTACAACTATGGCTACACCTTC.

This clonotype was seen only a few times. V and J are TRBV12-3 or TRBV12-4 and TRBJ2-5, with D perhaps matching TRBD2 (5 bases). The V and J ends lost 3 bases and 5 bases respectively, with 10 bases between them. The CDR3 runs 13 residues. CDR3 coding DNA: TGTGCCAGCAGTTTTGCGGGCTGGGAGACCCAGTACTTC. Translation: CASSFAGWETQYF.

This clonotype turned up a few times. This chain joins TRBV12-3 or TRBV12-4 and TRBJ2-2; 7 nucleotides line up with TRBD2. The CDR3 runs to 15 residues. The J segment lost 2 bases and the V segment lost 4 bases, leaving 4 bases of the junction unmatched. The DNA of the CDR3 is TGTGCCAGCAGTTCCGGGAGGAGCAACACCGGGGAGCTGTTTTTT. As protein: CASSSGRSNTGELFF.

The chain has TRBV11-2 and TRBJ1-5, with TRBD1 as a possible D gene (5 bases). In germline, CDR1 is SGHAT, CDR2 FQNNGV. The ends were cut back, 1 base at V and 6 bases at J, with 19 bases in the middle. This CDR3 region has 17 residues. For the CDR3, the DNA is TGTGCCAGCAGCTTAGTTCAAGTGCGTGTGAGGGGTCAGCCCCAGCATTTT. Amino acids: CASSLVQVRVRGQPQHF.

This CDR3 reads CASSFQWGGEQFF. The CDR3 bases are TGTGCCAGCAGTTTTCAATGGGGCGGTGAGCAGTTCTTC. The genes are TRBV12-3 or TRBV12-4 and TRBJ2-1; D is possibly TRBD1 (5 bases). The CDR3 consists of 13 residues. V was clipped by 3 bases and J by 9 bases, with 12 bases between them.

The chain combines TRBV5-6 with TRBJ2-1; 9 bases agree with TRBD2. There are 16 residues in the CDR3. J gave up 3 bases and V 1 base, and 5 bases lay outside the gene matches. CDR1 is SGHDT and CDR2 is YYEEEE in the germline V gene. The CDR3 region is CASSLSIAGVYNEQFF. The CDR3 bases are TGTGCCAGCAGCTTGAGTATAGCGGGGGTCTACAATGAGCAGTTCTTC.

In nucleotides, the CDR3 is TGCGCCAGCCGTTTAGGGGGACAGGGGGTCACCGGGGAGCTGTTTTTT. Translation: CASRLGGQGVTGELFF. This chain connects TRBV4-1 to TRBJ2-2; TRBD1 agrees at 11 bases. Trimming took 8 bases from V and 4 from J; bases not matched to a gene: 9. This CDR3 region has 16 residues. Germline lookup yields CDR1 MGHRA and CDR2 YSYEKL.

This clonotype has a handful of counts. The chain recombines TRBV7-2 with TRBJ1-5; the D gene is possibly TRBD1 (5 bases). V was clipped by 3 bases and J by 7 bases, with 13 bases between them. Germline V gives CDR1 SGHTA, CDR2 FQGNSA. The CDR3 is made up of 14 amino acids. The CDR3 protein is CASSLGGAGQPQHF. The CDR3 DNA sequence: TGTGCCAGCAGCTTGGGGGGAGCGGGCCAGCCCCAGCATTTT.

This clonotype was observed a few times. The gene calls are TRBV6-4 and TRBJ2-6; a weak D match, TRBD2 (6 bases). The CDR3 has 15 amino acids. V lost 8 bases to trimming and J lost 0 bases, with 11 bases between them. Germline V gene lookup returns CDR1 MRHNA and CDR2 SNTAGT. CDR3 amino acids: CASGEVGSGANVLTF. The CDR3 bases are TGTGCCAGCGGGGAGGTCGGCTCTGGGGCCAACGTCCTGACTTTC.

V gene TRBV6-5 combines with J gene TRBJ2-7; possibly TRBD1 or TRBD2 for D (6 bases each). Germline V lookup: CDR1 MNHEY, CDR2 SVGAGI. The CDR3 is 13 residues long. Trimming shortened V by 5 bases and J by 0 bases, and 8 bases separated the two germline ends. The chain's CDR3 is CASSAGHSYEQYF. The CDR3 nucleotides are TGTGCCAGCAGTGCGGGACACTCCTACGAGCAGTACTTC.

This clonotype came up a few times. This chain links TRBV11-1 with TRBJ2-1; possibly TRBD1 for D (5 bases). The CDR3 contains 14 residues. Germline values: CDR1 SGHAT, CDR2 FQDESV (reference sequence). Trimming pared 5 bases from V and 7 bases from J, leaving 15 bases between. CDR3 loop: CASSPGNIGNEQFF. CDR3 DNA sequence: TGTGCCAGCAGCCCAGGGAATATAGGGAATGAGCAGTTCTTC.

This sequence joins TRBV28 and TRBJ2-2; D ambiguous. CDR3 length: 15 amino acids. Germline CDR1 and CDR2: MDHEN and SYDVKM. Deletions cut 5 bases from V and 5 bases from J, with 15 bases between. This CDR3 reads CASSRKRSGTGELFF. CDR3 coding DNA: TGTGCCAGCAGTCGAAAGAGAAGTGGGACCGGGGAGCTGTTTTTT. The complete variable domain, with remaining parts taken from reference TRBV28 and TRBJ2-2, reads DVKVTQSSRYLVKRTGEKVFLECVQDMDHENMFWYRQDPGLGLRLIYFSYDVKMKEKGDIPEGYSVSREKKERFSLILESASTNQTSMYLCASSRKRSGTGELFFGEGSRLTVL.

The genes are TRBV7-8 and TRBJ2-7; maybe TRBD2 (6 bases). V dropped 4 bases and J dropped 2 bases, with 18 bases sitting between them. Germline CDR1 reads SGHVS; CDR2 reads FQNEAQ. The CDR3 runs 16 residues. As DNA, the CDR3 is TGTGCCAGCAGCTCCGATAAGGGACTCCCGACCTACGAGCAGTACTTC. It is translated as CASSSDKGLPTYEQYF.

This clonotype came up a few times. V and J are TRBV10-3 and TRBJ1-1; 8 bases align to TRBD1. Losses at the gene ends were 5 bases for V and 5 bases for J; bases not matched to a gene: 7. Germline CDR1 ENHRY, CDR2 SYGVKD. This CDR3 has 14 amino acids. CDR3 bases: TGTGCCATCAGTACTGGCACAGGGGGTACTGAAGCTTTCTTT. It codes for CAISTGTGGTEAFF.

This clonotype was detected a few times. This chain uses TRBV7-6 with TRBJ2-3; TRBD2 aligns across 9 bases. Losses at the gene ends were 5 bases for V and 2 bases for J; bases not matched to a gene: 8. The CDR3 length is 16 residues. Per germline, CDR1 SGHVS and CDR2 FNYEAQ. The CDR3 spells CASSPVLAGHTDTQYF. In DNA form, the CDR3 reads TGTGCCAGCAGCCCCGTTCTAGCGGGGCACACAGATACGCAGTATTTT.

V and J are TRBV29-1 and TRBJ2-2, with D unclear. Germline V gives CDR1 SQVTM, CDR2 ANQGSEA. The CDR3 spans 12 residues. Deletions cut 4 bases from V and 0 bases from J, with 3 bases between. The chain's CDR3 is CSVGTNTGELFF. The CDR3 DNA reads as TGCAGCGTTGGAACGAACACCGGGGAGCTGTTTTTT.

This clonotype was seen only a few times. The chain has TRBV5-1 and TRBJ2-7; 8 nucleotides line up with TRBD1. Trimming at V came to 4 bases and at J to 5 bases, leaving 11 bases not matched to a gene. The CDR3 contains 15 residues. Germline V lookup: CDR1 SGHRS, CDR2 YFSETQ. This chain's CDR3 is CASSPWTGSRDEQYF. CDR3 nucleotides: TGCGCCAGCAGCCCCTGGACAGGGAGTAGGGACGAGCAGTACTTC. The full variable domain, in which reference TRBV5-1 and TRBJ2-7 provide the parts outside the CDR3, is KAGVTQTPRYLIKTRGQQVTLSCSPISGHRSVSWYQQTPGQGLQFLFEYFSETQRNKGNFPGRFSGRQFSNSRSEMNVSTLELGDSALYLCASSPWTGSRDEQYFGPGTRLTVT.

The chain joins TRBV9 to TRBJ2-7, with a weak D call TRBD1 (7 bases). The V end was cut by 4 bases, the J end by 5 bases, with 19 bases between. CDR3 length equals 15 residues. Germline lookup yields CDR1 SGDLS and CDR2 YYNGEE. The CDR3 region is CASSPQGGPDNEQYF. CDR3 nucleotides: TGTGCCAGCAGCCCCCAGGGGGGCCCCGACAACGAGCAGTACTTC.

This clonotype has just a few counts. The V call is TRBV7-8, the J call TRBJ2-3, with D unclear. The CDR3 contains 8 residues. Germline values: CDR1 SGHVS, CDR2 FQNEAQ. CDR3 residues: CLADTQYF. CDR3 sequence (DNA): TGTTTGGCAGATACGCAGTATTTT. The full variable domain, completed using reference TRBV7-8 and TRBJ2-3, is GAGVSQSPRYKVAKRGQDVALRCDPISGHVSLFWYQQALGQGPEFLTYFQNEAQLDKSGLPSDRFFAERPEGSVSTLKIQRTQQEDSAVYLCLADTQYFGPGTRLTVL.

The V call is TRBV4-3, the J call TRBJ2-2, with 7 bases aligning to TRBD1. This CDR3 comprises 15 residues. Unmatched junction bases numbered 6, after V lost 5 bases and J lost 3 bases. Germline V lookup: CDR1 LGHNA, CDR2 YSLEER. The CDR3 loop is CASSADRVDTGELFF. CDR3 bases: TGCGCCAGCAGCGCCGACAGGGTGGACACCGGGGAGCTGTTTTTT.

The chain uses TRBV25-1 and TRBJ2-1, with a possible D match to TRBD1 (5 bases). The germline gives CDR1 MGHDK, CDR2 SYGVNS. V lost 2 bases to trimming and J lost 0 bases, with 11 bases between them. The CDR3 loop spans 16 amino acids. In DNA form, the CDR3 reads TGTGCCAGCAGTGAAGTCTGGCAGGGCTCCTACAATGAGCAGTTCTTC. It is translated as CASSEVWQGSYNEQFF.

For the CDR3, the DNA is TGTGCCAGCAGCTCGTCGGACAGTTTGAACACTGAAGCTTTCTTT. It translates to CASSSSDSLNTEAFF. This chain joins TRBV7-9 and TRBJ1-1; a possible D gene is TRBD1 (6 bases). The CDR3 consists of 15 residues. Deletions cut 4 bases from V and 0 bases from J, with 12 bases between. Germline V gives CDR1 SEHNR, CDR2 FQNEAQ (reference sequence).

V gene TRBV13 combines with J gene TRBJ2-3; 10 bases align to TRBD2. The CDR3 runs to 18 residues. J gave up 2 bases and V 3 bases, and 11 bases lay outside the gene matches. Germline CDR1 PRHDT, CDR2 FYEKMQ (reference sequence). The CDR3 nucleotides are TGTGCCAGCAGCTTGACCCCTAGCGGGGGTGGTATCACAGATACGCAGTATTTT. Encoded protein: CASSLTPSGGGITDTQYF. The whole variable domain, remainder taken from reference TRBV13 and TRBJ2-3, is AAGVIQSPRHLIKEKRETATLKCYPIPRHDTVYWYQQGPGQDPQFLISFYEKMQSDKGSIPDRFSAQQFSDYHSELNMSSLELGDSALYFCASSLTPSGGGITDTQYFGPGTRLTVL.

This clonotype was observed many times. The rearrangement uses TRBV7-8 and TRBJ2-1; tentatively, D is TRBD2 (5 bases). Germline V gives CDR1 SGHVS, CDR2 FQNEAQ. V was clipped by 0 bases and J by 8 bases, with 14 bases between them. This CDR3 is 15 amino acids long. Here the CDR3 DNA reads TGTGCCAGCAGCTTAGCGGGAGCCGGGCCCGATGAGCAGTTCTTC. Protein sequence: CASSLAGAGPDEQFF.

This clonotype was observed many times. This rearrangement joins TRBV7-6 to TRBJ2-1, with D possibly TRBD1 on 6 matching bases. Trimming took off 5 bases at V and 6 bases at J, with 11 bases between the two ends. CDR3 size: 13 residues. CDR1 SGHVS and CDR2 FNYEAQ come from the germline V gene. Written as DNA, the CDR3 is TGTGCCAGCAGCCCCGGCAGGGGCAATGAGCAGTTCTTC. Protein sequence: CASSPGRGNEQFF.

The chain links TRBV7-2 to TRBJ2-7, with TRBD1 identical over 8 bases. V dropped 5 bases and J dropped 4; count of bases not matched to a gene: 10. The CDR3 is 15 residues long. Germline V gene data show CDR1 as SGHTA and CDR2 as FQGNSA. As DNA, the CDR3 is TGTGCCAGCAGCGGCCGAGGCAGGGGGCAGTACGAGCAGTACTTC. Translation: CASSGRGRGQYEQYF.